This T cell receptor (beta chain) was sequenced for a study of blood T cell repertoires in COVID-19. This CDR3 has 15 amino acids. Germline CDR1 and CDR2: MRHNA and SNTAGT. Trimming removed 4 bases from V and 4 bases from J; junction bases left unmatched: 8. Authors' processing steps: Reference gene primer amplification gave estimated nucleated cell counts. The data were produced by immunoSEQ multiplex PCR, yet TCRdb's version contains in-frame clones alone and is incomplete. V, J and clone size derive from that table, while D and trimming were established from the DNA sequence. Of 210,000 or so clones listed, almost 90% were seen once; the top ten hold roughly 0.56%.

The source of this sequence is a man aged 45-65 years with acute or convalescent COVID-19. V and J are TRBV6-4 and TRBJ1-2; 8 nucleotides match TRBD1. The sample taken for sequencing was peripheral blood. Here the CDR3 DNA reads TGTGCCAGCAGTGCTGGACAGGGCGGAGGCTATGGCTACACCTTC. This gives the protein CASSAGQGGGYGYTF.